This entry lists 8 T cell receptor beta chains sequenced from one sample in a study of PD-1 blockade in classical Hodgkin lymphoma. The assay was immunoSEQ multiplex PCR, and TCRdb's table has in-frame clones only and misses some. The table has about 28,000 clones, about four fifths seen once. The time point is: cycle 4 day 1 (C4D1), after six to seven weeks of nivolumab. Relapses following autologous stem cell transplantation were seen in all patients, with brentuximab vedotin exposure varying. The sample was peripheral blood mononuclear cells (PBMCs), taken before the fourth cycle of nivolumab. The source is a human donor with classical Hodgkin lymphoma.

The chain combines TRBV18 with TRBJ1-1; TRBD1 matches 7 bases. V shed 6 bases and J 4 bases; nucleotides not matched to a gene: 8. The CDR3 is made up of 14 amino acids. CDR1 is KGHSH and CDR2 is LQKENI in the germline V gene. The CDR3, as DNA: TGTGCCAGCTCGGCCGGGACAGCTGGCACTGAAGCTTTCTTT. Protein sequence: CASSAGTAGTEAFF.

The rearrangement links TRBV19 to TRBJ2-7; 10 nucleotides match TRBD1. V was pared by 4 bases and J by 0 bases, with 0 bases of the junction left unmatched. The CDR3 loop spans 14 amino acids. Germline CDR1 is LNHDA and CDR2 is SQIVND (reference sequence). This chain's CDR3 is CASSRTGGSYEQYF. As DNA, the CDR3 is TGTGCCAGTAGTAGGACAGGGGGCTCCTACGAGCAGTACTTC.

The chain has TRBV10-3 and TRBJ1-1; D is unclear. Germline CDR1 is ENHRY and CDR2 is SYGVKD. This CDR3 spans 13 amino acids. Between the trimmed V and J ends, which lost 4 bases and 6 bases, there was a span of 12 bases. The CDR3 DNA reads TGTGCCATCAGTGGGACCGTCGGAGCTGAAGCTTTCTTT. Protein product: CAISGTVGAEAFF.

This clone showed up just a few times. The chain uses TRBV7-2 and TRBJ2-7, with a weak D call TRBD2 (5 bases). CDR1 is SGHTA and CDR2 is FQGNSA in the germline V gene. Trimming removed 5 bases at V and 10 bases at J, with 15 bases between. This CDR3 has 12 amino acids. CDR3 region: CASSPSPMRQYF. The CDR3 DNA follows: TGTGCCAGCAGCCCTAGCCCTATGAGACAGTACTTC.

This clone has a handful of counts. The chain carries TRBV6-6 and TRBJ1-5, with TRBD1 matching 7 bases. This CDR3 spans 16 amino acids. CDR1 MNHNY and CDR2 SVGAGI come from the germline V gene (reference sequence). V gave up 3 bases and J gave up 2 bases; unmatched junction bases: 7. CDR3 residues: CASSYKQGSRNQPQHF. CDR3 nucleotide sequence: TGTGCCAGCAGTTATAAACAGGGGTCTCGCAATCAGCCCCAGCATTTT.

CDR3 residues: CASTPGGSGANVLTF. DNA for the CDR3: TGCGCCAGCACACCAGGAGGCTCTGGGGCCAACGTCCTGACTTTC. This rearrangement joins TRBV10-2 to TRBJ2-6; D might be TRBD2 (5 bases). This CDR3 is built from 15 residues. The germline V and J ends were trimmed by 7 bases and 0 bases, with 10 bases remaining between them. Germline CDR1 reads WSHSY; CDR2 reads SAAADI.

This clone was found once. V is TRBV27 and J is TRBJ1-3; D unclear. Trimming stripped 2 bases from V and 4 bases from J, with 12 bases between. The CDR3 runs 15 residues. Germline V lookup: CDR1 MNHEY, CDR2 SMNVEV (reference sequence). DNA for the CDR3: TGTGCCAGCAGTTTACAAGGACGAGGAGGAAACACCATATATTTT. It is translated as CASSLQGRGGNTIYF.

In this sample, this clone turned up a few times. The V gene is TRBV19, the J gene TRBJ1-1; no firm D call. CDR1 is LNHDA and CDR2 is SQIVND in the germline V gene (reference sequence). Trimming cost V 7 bases and J 0 bases, with 3 bases left between them. This CDR3 has 11 residues. The DNA of the CDR3 is TGTGCCAGTATGATGAACACTGAAGCTTTCTTT. Its translation is CASMMNTEAFF.